This TCR beta chain was obtained from a study of tumor-infiltrating lymphocytes in oesophageal squamous cell carcinoma. The table lists this clonotype with many counts. TCRdb recomputed calls from the PCR reads with MiXCR, one row per CDR3 protein. The table lists approximately 22,000 distinct CDR3 sequences, over 30% of them singletons. Trimming removed 3 bases from V and 5 bases from J; junction bases left unmatched: 6. CDR1 is SGHDT and CDR2 is YYEEEE in the germline V gene. The CDR3 runs 15 residues. The sequenced material came from esophageal tumor tissue. The V and J genes are TRBV5-6 and TRBJ2-1; 9 nucleotides agree with TRBD1. This sequence was found in a female donor with esophageal squamous cell carcinoma. The CDR3 sequence is CASSWTGVMDNEQFF. The CDR3 DNA sequence: TGTGCCAGCAGCTGGACAGGGGTAATGGACAATGAGCAGTTCTTC.